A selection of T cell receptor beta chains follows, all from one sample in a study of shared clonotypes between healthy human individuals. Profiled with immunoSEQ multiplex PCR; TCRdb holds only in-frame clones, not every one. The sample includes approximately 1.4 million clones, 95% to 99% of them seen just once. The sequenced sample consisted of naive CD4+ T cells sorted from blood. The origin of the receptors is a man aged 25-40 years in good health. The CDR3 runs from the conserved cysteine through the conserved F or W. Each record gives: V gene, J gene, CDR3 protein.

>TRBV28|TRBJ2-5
CASSFSATQYF
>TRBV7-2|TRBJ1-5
CASSSRRTNQPQHF
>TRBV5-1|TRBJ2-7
CASSSTGKAYEQYF
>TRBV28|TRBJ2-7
CASSSLTGPSLKQYF
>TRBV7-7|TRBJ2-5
CASSKAPGPSYETQYF
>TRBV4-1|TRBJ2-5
CASSQDKLVARAETQYF
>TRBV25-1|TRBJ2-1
CASSPWTSGRAYDEQFF
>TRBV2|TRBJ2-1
CASSERRGTYNEQFF
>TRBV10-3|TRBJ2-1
CAISESISSNNEQFF
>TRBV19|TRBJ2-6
CASSIEDSGANVLTF
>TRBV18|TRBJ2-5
CASSPGTDQETQYF
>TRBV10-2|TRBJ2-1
CASGDRRQPLSYNEQFF
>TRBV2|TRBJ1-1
CASSETGIEAFF
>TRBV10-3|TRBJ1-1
CAIKGQDTEAFF
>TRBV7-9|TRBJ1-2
CASSFSSYGYTF
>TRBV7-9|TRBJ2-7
CASSLVGNGKYEQYF